The 15 T cell receptor beta chains given below trace back to one sample, sequenced in a study of vaccination and CD4 T cells after COVID-19. Their antigens are not known. Sample treatment: 10-day PBMC culture with coronavirus spike peptide pools or control peptides (ViraFEST assay). Investigators obtained the unexposed donor's CD4+ T cells before the COVID-19 pandemic (2011-2018). Cultured CD4+ T cells had their DNA profiled by the Oncomine TCR Beta short-read assay. TCRdb passed the PCR reads through MiXCR, listing each CDR3 protein once. This table holds 4,000 to 5,000 distinct CDR3 sequences, nearly 35% found once. Sequencing used CD4+ T cells from blood, cultured in vitro. The receptors come from a human donor in good health.

This rearrangement joins TRBV4-2 to TRBJ1-1; D is perhaps TRBD1 (6 bases). This CDR3 has 14 residues. V gave up 2 bases and J gave up 1 base, with 8 bases separating them. CDR1 is LGHNA and CDR2 is YNFKEQ in the germline V gene. The CDR3 here is CASSQTGTNTEAFF. The CDR3 nucleotides read TGTGCCAGCAGCCAAACAGGGACGAACACTGAAGCTTTCTTT.

This clonotype was seen a handful of times. The gene calls are TRBV5-1 and TRBJ1-6; D remains ambiguous. Trimming stripped 1 base from V and 7 bases from J, with 6 bases between. This CDR3 comprises 13 residues. Germline assignment: CDR1 SGHRS and CDR2 YFSETQ. CDR3 in DNA: TGCGCCAGCAGCTTGTCAACCAATTCACCCCTCCACTTT. Protein: CASSLSTNSPLHF. Variable domain in full (rest from reference TRBV5-1 and TRBJ1-6): KAGVTQTPRYLIKTRGQQVTLSCSPISGHRSVSWYQQTPGQGLQFLFEYFSETQRNKGNFPGRFSGRQFSNSRSEMNVSTLELGDSALYLCASSLSTNSPLHFGNGTRLTVT.

The chain has TRBV27 and TRBJ1-1, with D possibly matching TRBD1 (6 bases). Trimming removed 2 bases at V and 4 bases at J, with 11 bases between. From germline, CDR1 is MNHEY and CDR2 SMNVEV (reference sequence). This CDR3 has 14 residues. The CDR3 loop reads CASSLGQSTTEAFF. CDR3 in DNA: TGTGCCAGCAGTTTAGGACAGTCGACCACTGAAGCTTTCTTT.

This clonotype was seen a handful of times. The gene calls are TRBV6-1 and TRBJ2-1; D is perhaps TRBD2 (6 bases). The CDR3 covers 14 residues. From germline, CDR1 is MNHNS and CDR2 SASEGT. V lost 5 bases and J 0 bases, leaving 8 bases between the germline ends. CDR3 protein: CASSPAGSYNEQFF. The CDR3 DNA sequence: TGTGCCAGCAGTCCAGCGGGCTCCTACAATGAGCAGTTCTTC.

This clonotype appeared a few times. The V call is TRBV20-1, the J call TRBJ2-7; 8 nucleotides match TRBD1. V lost 4 bases, J lost 0 bases, and 5 bases stayed unmatched. This CDR3 is built from 14 residues. Germline V gives CDR1 DFQATT, CDR2 SNEGSKA (reference sequence). CDR3 protein: CSATRTGPSYEQYF. Written as DNA, the CDR3 is TGCAGTGCTACAAGGACAGGGCCCTCCTACGAGCAGTACTTC.

V usage is TRBV20-1 and J usage is TRBJ1-3, with 9 bases matching TRBD1. Trimming removed 6 bases from V and 3 bases from J; junction bases left unmatched: 6. CDR1 is DFQATT and CDR2 is SNEGSKA in the germline V gene (reference sequence). The CDR3 length is 14 residues. The CDR3 DNA reads TGCAGTGCAACAACAGGGGGCCTTGGAAACACCATATATTTT. Residues: CSATTGGLGNTIYF.

The chain carries TRBV6-1 and TRBJ1-2; 9 nucleotides agree with TRBD1. V shed 8 bases and J 3 bases; nucleotides not matched to a gene: 4. CDR3 length: 13 amino acids. Germline assignment: CDR1 MNHNS and CDR2 SASEGT. The DNA for the CDR3 is TGTGCCAGCGGGACAGGGATTTACTATGGCTACACCTTC. Amino acids: CASGTGIYYGYTF.

This clonotype occurred a few times. The chain recombines TRBV5-4 with TRBJ2-5; D remains unclear. CDR1 is SGHNT, CDR2 YYREEE, per germline (reference sequence). This CDR3 has 15 amino acids. The V end lost 0 bases, the J end lost 4 bases, and 13 bases lay between the germline ends. The CDR3 DNA sequence: TGTGCCAGCAGCTTGGGCGGCCGGTCAGGAGAGACCCAGTACTTC. Translation: CASSLGGRSGETQYF.

This chain uses TRBV20-1 with TRBJ2-7, with D possibly TRBD1 on 5 matching bases. V was pared by 3 bases and J by 0 bases, with 9 bases between. The CDR3 is made up of 13 amino acids. The germline gives CDR1 DFQATT, CDR2 SNEGSKA (reference sequence). CDR3: CSASLGPSYEQYF. CDR3 sequence (DNA): TGCAGTGCTAGCTTGGGGCCCTCCTACGAGCAGTACTTC.

A note on this clonotype: This likely reflects a read error, since a far larger clone is one base away. The chain couples TRBV20-1 to TRBJ2-7; maybe TRBD2 (6 bases). There are 14 residues in the CDR3. In germline, CDR1 is DFQATT, CDR2 SNEGSKA (reference sequence). The ends were cut back, 3 bases at V and 7 bases at J, with 19 bases in the middle. The CDR3 protein is CSASQGLPYNEQYF. The DNA for the CDR3 is TGCAGTGCTAGCCAAGGACTACCCTACAATGAGCAGTACTTC.

This clonotype was counted a few times. The chain joins TRBV7-9 to TRBJ1-1; no definite D call. The germline gives CDR1 SEHNR, CDR2 FQNEAQ (reference sequence). The CDR3 consists of 13 residues. V shed 1 base and J shed 6 bases, with 9 bases lying between them. The CDR3 DNA reads as TGTGCCAGCAGCTTAGTCGGTGGGCCTGAAGCTTTCTTT. Translated, it gives CASSLVGGPEAFF.

This clonotype has a handful of counts. The rearrangement links TRBV2 to TRBJ1-1; no reliable D call. The germline gives CDR1 SNHLY, CDR2 FYNNEI. V was cut by 6 bases and J by 1 base, with 12 bases left in between. The CDR3 is 14 amino acids. CDR3 amino acids: CASRRTVRNTEAFF. The CDR3 DNA is TGTGCCAGCAGGCGAACCGTCCGGAACACTGAAGCTTTCTTT.

The rearrangement uses TRBV12-3 or TRBV12-4 and TRBJ1-2; 7 bases align to TRBD1. The V gene end was trimmed by 4 bases and the J gene end by 2 bases; junction bases not matched to a gene: 7. The CDR3 is 15 amino acids. This chain's CDR3 is CASSYQDRLNYGYTF. Here the CDR3 DNA reads TGTGCCAGCAGTTACCAGGACAGGTTGAACTATGGCTACACCTTC.

V is TRBV4-2 and J is TRBJ1-6; tentative D call: TRBD1 (6 bases). The germline V gene encodes CDR1 LGHNA and CDR2 YNFKEQ. The V and J ends lost 7 bases and 7 bases respectively, with 17 bases between them. The CDR3 contains 15 residues. The DNA of the CDR3 is TGTGCCAGCAAACCACCGGGACACATCAATTCACCCCTCCACTTT. Translating it yields CASKPPGHINSPLHF.

The chain couples TRBV6-1 to TRBJ2-7, with 13 bases lining up with TRBD2. CDR1 and CDR2 from the germline V gene are MNHNS and SASEGT. CDR3 length equals 15 residues. The V segment lost 5 bases and the J segment 4 bases; nucleotides outside the gene matches: 5. CDR3 sequence (DNA): TGTGCCAGCAGTCTGACTAGCGGGGGGATATACGAGCAGTACTTC. Protein: CASSLTSGGIYEQYF.